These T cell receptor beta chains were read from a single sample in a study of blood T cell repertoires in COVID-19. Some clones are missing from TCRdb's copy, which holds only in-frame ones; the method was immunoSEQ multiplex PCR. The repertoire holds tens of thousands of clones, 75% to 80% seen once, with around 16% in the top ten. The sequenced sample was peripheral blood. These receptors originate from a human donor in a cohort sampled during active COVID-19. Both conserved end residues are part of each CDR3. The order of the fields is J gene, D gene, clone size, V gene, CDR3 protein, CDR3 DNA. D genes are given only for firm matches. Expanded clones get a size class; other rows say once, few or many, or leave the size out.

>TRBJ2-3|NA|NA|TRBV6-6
CASSPGNTQYF
TGTGCCAGCAGCCCCGGGAATACGCAGTATTTT
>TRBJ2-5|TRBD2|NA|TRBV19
CASSIESGRAGTQYF
TGTGCCAGTAGTATAGAAAGCGGGAGGGCCGGGACCCAGTACTTC
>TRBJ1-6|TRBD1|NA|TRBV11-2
CASSLLFGTGNSPLHF
TGTGCCAGCAGCTTACTTTTCGGGACAGGGAATTCACCCCTCCACTTT
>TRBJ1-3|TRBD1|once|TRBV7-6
CASSSPMGQGAFGNTIYF
TGTGCCAGCAGCTCCCCCATGGGGCAGGGGGCTTTTGGAAACACCATATATTTT
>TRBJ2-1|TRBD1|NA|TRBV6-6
CASSYPGQGYNEQFF
TGTGCCAGCAGTTACCCGGGACAGGGCTACAATGAGCAGTTCTTC
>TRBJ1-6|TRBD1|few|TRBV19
CATVDRGNSPLHF
TGTGCCACCGTAGACAGGGGCAATTCACCCCTCCACTTT
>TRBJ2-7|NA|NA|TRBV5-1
CASSFYQGLEQYF
TGCGCCAGCAGCTTTTACCAGGGTCTCGAGCAGTACTTC
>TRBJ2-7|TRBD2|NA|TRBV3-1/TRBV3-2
CASSQVLGLAGGPGYEQYF
TGTGCCAGCAGCCAAGTTCTTGGACTAGCGGGAGGGCCTGGCTACGAGCAGTACTTC
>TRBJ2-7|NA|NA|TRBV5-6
CASSLAAAVFYEQYF
TGTGCCAGCAGCTTGGCCGCGGCCGTCTTCTACGAGCAGTACTTC
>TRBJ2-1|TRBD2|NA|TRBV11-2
CASSLKASGRPGQFF
TGTGCCAGCAGCTTAAAGGCTAGCGGCAGACCGGGGCAGTTCTTC
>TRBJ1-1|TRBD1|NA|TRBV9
CASSFQGDTEAFF
TGTGCCAGCAGCTTTCAGGGGGACACTGAAGCTTTCTTT
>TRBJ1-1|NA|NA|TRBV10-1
CASSQWRGTEAFF
TGCGCCAGCTCTCAGTGGAGAGGGACTGAAGCTTTCTTT
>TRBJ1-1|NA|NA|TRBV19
CASSIAATREAFF
TGTGCCAGTAGTATAGCCGCGACTAGGGAAGCTTTCTTT
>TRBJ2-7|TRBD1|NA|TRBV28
CASSPKQGPSIEQYF
TGTGCCAGCAGCCCGAAACAGGGGCCTTCCATCGAGCAGTACTTC
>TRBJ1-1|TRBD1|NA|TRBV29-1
CSASQGQGNTEAFF
TGCAGCGCCAGCCAGGGACAGGGGAACACTGAAGCTTTCTTT
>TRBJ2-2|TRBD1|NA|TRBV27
CASSLGVSGTANTGELFF
TGTGCCAGCAGTTTAGGGGTTTCCGGGACAGCCAACACCGGGGAGCTGTTTTTT
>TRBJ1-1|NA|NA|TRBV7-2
CASSSQWQTEAFF
TGTGCCAGCAGCTCCCAGTGGCAAACTGAAGCTTTCTTT
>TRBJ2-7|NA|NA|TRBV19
CAKEYREGCYEQYF
TGTGCCAAAGAGTACAGGGAAGGTTGCTACGAGCAGTACTTC
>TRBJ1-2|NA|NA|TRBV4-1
CASSQSGGAGGGYTF
TGCGCCAGCAGCCAAAGTGGGGGGGCAGGTGGGGGCTACACCTTC
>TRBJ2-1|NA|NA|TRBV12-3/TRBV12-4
CASSLFRNEQFF
TGTGCCAGCAGTTTGTTCCGCAATGAGCAGTTCTTC
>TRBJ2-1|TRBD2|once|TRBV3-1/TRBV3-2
CASSQGTSGSEQFF
TGTGCCAGCAGCCAAGGGACTAGCGGGAGTGAGCAGTTCTTC
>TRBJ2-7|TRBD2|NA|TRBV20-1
CSATSDYEQYF
TGCAGTGCAACTAGCGACTACGAGCAGTACTTC
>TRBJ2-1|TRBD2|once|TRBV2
CASRRLAGGSYNEQFF
TGTGCCAGCCGACGACTAGCGGGAGGTTCCTACAATGAGCAGTTCTTC
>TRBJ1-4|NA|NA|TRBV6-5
CASSLGGDEKLFF
TGTGCCAGCAGTCTAGGAGGGGATGAAAAACTGTTTTTT
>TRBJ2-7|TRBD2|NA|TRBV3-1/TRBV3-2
CASSLGLAGREQYF
TGTGCCAGCAGCCTGGGACTAGCGGGACGCGAGCAGTACTTC
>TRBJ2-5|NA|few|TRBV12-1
CASSPGLARKETQYF
TGTGCCAGCAGCCCCGGACTAGCGAGGAAGGAGACCCAGTACTTC
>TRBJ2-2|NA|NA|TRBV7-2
CASSGFQNTGELFF
TGTGCCAGCAGCGGCTTTCAGAACACCGGGGAGCTGTTTTTT
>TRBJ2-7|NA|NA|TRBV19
CASQPRDSSYEQYF
TGTGCCAGTCAACCCCGGGACTCCTCCTACGAGCAGTACTTC
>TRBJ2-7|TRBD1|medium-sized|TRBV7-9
CASRLGTAHEQYF
TGTGCCAGCAGACTTGGGACAGCGCACGAGCAGTACTTC
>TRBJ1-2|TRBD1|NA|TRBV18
CASSPPGGNYGYTF
TGTGCCAGCTCACCACCAGGGGGCAACTATGGCTACACCTTC
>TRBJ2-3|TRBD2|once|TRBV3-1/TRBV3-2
CASSQVAGVPDTQYF
TGTGCCAGCAGCCAGGTAGCGGGAGTCCCAGATACGCAGTATTTT
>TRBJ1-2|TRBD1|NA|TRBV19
CASRKQGEPYGYTF
TGTGCCAGTAGAAAACAGGGGGAACCCTATGGCTACACCTTC
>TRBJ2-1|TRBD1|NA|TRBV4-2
CASSQTQGQAYNEQFF
TGTGCCAGCAGCCAGACTCAGGGACAGGCGTACAATGAGCAGTTCTTC
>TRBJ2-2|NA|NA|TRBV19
CASSPRLSGELFF
TGTGCCAGTAGTCCTCGTCTGTCCGGGGAGCTGTTTTTT
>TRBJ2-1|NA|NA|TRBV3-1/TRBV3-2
CASSQDRLARREQFF
TGTGCCAGCAGCCAAGATCGGCTAGCGAGAAGGGAGCAGTTCTTC
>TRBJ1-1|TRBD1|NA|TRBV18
CASSPLDRGQNTEAFF
TGTGCCAGCTCACCTTTGGACAGGGGACAGAACACTGAAGCTTTCTTT
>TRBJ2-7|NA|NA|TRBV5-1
CASSSEYEQYF
TGCGCCAGCAGTTCAGAATACGAGCAGTACTTC
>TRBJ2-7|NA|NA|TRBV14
CASSSQGYYEQYF
TGTGCCAGCAGCTCACAGGGATACTACGAGCAGTACTTC
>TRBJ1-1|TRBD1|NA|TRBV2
CASNGQGTEAFF
TGTGCCAGCAACGGACAGGGGACTGAAGCTTTCTTT
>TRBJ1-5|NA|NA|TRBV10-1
CASARQSNQPQHF
TGCGCCAGCGCCAGACAGAGCAATCAGCCCCAGCATTTT
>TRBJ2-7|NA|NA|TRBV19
CASSISSGLEQYF
TGTGCCAGTAGTATCTCCAGCGGACTGGAGCAGTACTTC
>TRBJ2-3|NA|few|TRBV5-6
CASSLTRSDTQYF
TGTGCCAGCAGCTTGACTAGATCTGATACGCAGTATTTT
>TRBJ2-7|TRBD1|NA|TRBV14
CASSLGTGGQYF
TGTGCCAGCAGCCTAGGCACAGGGGGGCAGTACTTC
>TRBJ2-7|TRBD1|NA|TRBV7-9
CASSSSGTAGYYYEQYF
TGTGCCAGCAGCTCGTCTGGGACAGCCGGCTACTACTACGAGCAGTACTTC
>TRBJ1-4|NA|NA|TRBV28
CASSLGRVGEKLFF
TGTGCCAGCAGTTTAGGCAGGGTGGGGGAAAAACTGTTTTTT
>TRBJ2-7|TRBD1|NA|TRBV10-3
CAISEVGQTYYEQYF
TGTGCCATCAGTGAGGTGGGACAGACCTACTACGAGCAGTACTTC
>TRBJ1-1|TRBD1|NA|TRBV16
CASSQGTGVYTEAFF
TGTGCCAGCAGCCAAGGGACAGGGGTGTACACTGAAGCTTTCTTT
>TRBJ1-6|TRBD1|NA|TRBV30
CALGGTVGSPLHF
TGTGCCTTAGGGGGCACGGTAGGTTCACCCCTCCACTTT
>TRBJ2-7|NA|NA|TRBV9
CASSVTPGAYEQYF
TGTGCCAGCAGCGTAACCCCAGGCGCCTACGAGCAGTACTTC
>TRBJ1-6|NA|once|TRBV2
CASNLGYNSPLHF
TGTGCCAGCAACCTAGGATATAATTCACCCCTCCACTTT